This is a list of T cell receptor beta chains from one sample in a study of T cells in Graves' hyperthyroidism and ophthalmopathy. MiXCR, run by TCRdb on the multiplex PCR reads, gives a single entry per CDR3 protein. The data contain about 59,000 distinct CDR3 sequences, roughly 50% of them seen just once; the ten biggest clones take up approximately 3.5%. Material for sequencing was blood. All receptors derive from an older woman with Graves' ophthalmopathy. Each CDR3 is given with its conserved first and last residue. Each record gives: J gene, V gene, clone size, CDR3 protein. Not all rows give a size; the values are once, few, many and, for expanded clones, a class.

TRBJ2-1 TRBV24-1 medium-sized CATSQGVDEQFF
TRBJ2-7 TRBV11-1 many CASSSPTFPYEQYF
TRBJ1-6 TRBV20-1 many CSARAQGSNSPLHF
TRBJ2-2 TRBV5-1 many CASSYGRGSIAGELFF
TRBJ1-6 TRBV6-2/TRBV6-3 once CASSQGRDSPPHF
TRBJ2-1 TRBV7-2 many CASSLNLGSFEQFF
TRBJ2-6 TRBV27 many CASSFGLAGAGANVLTF
TRBJ2-5 TRBV7-7 . CASSLGRGQGARGETQYF
TRBJ1-1 TRBV20-1 . CSVPSPLRGKGTEAFF
TRBJ1-6 TRBV10-3 . CAISEAPPGSSPLHF
TRBJ2-1 TRBV20-1 . CSATETGGYEQFF
TRBJ2-5 TRBV5-1 many CASSSIYREETQYF
TRBJ1-5 TRBV20-1 . CSAREEDFQPQHF
TRBJ2-5 TRBV19 . CASRRADYAQETQYF
TRBJ2-1 TRBV5-6 many CASSFTGGRDEQFF
TRBJ2-7 TRBV7-6 medium-sized CASSLKGNEQYF
TRBJ2-7 TRBV20-1 . CSALPGGWGEQYF
TRBJ2-3 TRBV5-1 . CASSSGQGAVTQYF
TRBJ2-1 TRBV20-1 medium-sized CSASEDSSYNEQFF
TRBJ2-7 TRBV10-3 . CAIGSTGTSGGEQYF
TRBJ2-7 TRBV7-2 . CASSLVARRYEQYF
TRBJ2-2 TRBV5-1 . CAISVTGLATGELFF
TRBJ2-5 TRBV6-4 . CASSGSTGVLETQYF
TRBJ1-1 TRBV4-2 many CASSQDEVGESPEAFF
TRBJ2-3 TRBV4-2 . CASSQDGELGDTQYF
TRBJ1-5 TRBV20-1 . CSARGTSGGRETQHF
TRBJ2-5 TRBV5-5 . CASSRGGQETQYF
TRBJ1-3 TRBV6-1 . CASSEGTSGSPIYF
TRBJ2-2 TRBV7-4 . CASSYRGGRGELFF
TRBJ2-7 TRBV27 many CATKLGQAPSYEQYF
TRBJ2-2 TRBV9 many CASSVTDGTGELFF
TRBJ2-1 TRBV9 few CASSQAIRTANEQFF
TRBJ2-2 TRBV20-1 . CNARTSGGSSTGELFF
TRBJ2-7 TRBV20-1 medium-sized CSAIDYEQYF
TRBJ2-3 TRBV7-6 . CASGRPEGGWTDTQYF
TRBJ2-3 TRBV20-1 . CSAEGRPTGRDTDTQYF
TRBJ2-5 TRBV7-9 . CASREETGRSETQYF
TRBJ2-2 TRBV9 many CASSAERGGELFF
TRBJ2-5 TRBV28 . CAEGETQYF
TRBJ2-5 TRBV7-9 . CASSSIVRQETQYF
TRBJ2-7 TRBV20-1 medium-sized CSATGLAGGPGEQYF
TRBJ1-1 TRBV6-2/TRBV6-3 many CASSYSGDLVRGGTEAFF
TRBJ2-7 TRBV7-8 . CASSLEIPYEQYF
TRBJ2-4 TRBV6-9 many CAATDRGRLGNRLAKNIQYF
TRBJ1-1 TRBV6-2/TRBV6-3 once CASRRSTEAFF